This TCR beta chain was observed in a study of cytomegalovirus exposure and HLA in healthy donors. General study results and limits: Among the CMV-associated chains, a few were confirmed in vitro as specific for CMV antigens. A few V segments could not be told apart, such as TRBV6-2 and TRBV6-3, and were left out. Most TCR sequences were rare, but some public TCRs occurred in many donors. Productive status was seen about 90% or about 30% of the time for most TCR beta V segments in an earlier analysis.

Researchers ran the PCR with 60 Vbeta and 13 Jbeta primers. The method was immunoSEQ multiplex PCR; TCRdb's version includes in-frame clones alone and lacks a portion of them. The sample carries approximately 110,000 clones, less than 80% recorded once. On this clone: What it binds is unknown.

Germline V gives CDR1 SGDLS, CDR2 YYNGEE. The CDR3 is 14 residues long. The ends lost 4 bases at V and 5 bases at J; junction bases unmatched: 5. Material: PBMCs. The TCR originated in a woman aged 25 to 39 in good health and CMV-seronegative. The chain joins TRBV9 to TRBJ2-7; 11 bases are shared with TRBD2. The CDR3 here is CASSLLAGVDEQYF. In DNA, the CDR3 is TGTGCCAGCAGCCTACTAGCGGGAGTCGACGAGCAGTACTTC.